The 4 T cell receptor beta chains given below trace back to one sample, sequenced in a study of OX40 agonist ivuxolimab in advanced cancers. Assay: immunoSEQ multiplex PCR; the TCRdb copy retains only in-frame clones and omits some. Of around 99,000 clones listed, more than 85% are singletons. The source was CD4+ or CD8+ T cells sorted from blood, collected in a trial of the OX40 agonist ivuxolimab. The source of these receptors is an adult with an advanced solid tumor such as melanoma, head and neck, liver or kidney cancer.

The rearrangement joins TRBV6-5 to TRBJ2-1; 13 nucleotides match TRBD2. J gave up 9 bases and V 2 bases, and 7 bases lay outside the gene matches. This CDR3 is built from 16 residues. Germline CDR1 is MNHEY and CDR2 is SVGAGI. CDR3 residues: CASSYLGLAGVSEQFF. The CDR3 coding sequence is TGTGCCAGCAGTTACCTCGGACTAGCGGGAGTAAGTGAGCAGTTCTTC.

In this sample, this clone turned up once. The chain has TRBV5-1 and TRBJ2-5, with 10 bases identical to TRBD2. With the DNA end fitting TRBJ2-7 better, the J assignment may be wrong. The V gene's germline CDR1 is SGHRS and CDR2 YFSETQ. The CDR3 has 14 amino acids. This CDR3 is CASSLERGGDEQYF. The CDR3 DNA is TGCGCCAGCAGCTTGGAGCGGGGGGGCGACGAGCAGTACTTC.

The CDR3 DNA follows: TGTGCCAGCAGCCCAGGACTAGCGGGAGTGGGCCCAGATACGCAGTATTTT. This sequence encodes CASSPGLAGVGPDTQYF. The chain recombines TRBV5-4 with TRBJ2-3; 13 bases line up with TRBD2. The germline V gene encodes CDR1 SGHNT and CDR2 YYREEE (reference sequence). V lost 4 bases, J lost 4 bases, and 9 bases stayed unmatched. This CDR3 is built from 17 residues.

This rearrangement joins TRBV23-1 to TRBJ1-3; 9 bases map to TRBD1. TRBV23-1 is placed among ORFs of uncertain function. The CDR3 covers 16 residues. With 0 bases clipped from V and 4 bases from J, the junction kept 4 bases outside the gene matches. CDR3 in amino acids: CASSQSGTGFGNTIYF. In DNA, the CDR3 is TGCGCCAGCAGTCAATCGGGGACAGGGTTCGGAAACACCATATATTTT.